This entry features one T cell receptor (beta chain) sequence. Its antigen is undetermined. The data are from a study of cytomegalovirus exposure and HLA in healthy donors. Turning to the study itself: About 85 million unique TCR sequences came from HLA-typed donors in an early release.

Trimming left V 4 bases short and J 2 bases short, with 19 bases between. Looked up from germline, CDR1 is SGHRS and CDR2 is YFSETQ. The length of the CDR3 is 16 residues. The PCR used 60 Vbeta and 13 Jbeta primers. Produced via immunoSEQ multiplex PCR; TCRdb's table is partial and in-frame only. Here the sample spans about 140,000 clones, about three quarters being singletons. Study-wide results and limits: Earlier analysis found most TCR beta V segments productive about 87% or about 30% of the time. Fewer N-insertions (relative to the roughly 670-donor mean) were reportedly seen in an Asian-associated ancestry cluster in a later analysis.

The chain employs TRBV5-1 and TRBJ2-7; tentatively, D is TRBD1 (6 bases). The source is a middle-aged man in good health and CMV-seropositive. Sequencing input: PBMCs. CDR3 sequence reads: CASSPLGTGPPYEQYF. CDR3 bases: TGCGCCAGCAGCCCGCTGGGTACAGGGCCTCCCTACGAGCAGTACTTC.